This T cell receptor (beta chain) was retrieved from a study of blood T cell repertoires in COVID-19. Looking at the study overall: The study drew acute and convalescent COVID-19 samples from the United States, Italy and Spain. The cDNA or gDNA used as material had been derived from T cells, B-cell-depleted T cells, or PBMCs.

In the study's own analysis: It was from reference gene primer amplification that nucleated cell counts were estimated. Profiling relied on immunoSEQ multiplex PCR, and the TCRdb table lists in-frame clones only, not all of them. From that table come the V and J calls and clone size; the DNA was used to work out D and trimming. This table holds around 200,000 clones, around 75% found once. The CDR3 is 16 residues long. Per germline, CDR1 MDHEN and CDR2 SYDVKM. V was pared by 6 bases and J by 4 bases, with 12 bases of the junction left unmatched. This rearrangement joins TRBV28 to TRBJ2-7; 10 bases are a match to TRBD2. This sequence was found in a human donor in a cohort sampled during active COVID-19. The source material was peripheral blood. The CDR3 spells CASRPLRGTSVYEQYF. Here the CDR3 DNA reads TGTGCCAGCAGACCCCTTCGCGGGACTAGCGTTTACGAGCAGTACTTC.